The 28 T cell receptor beta chains reported below all come from one sample, sequenced in a study of T cells in Graves' hyperthyroidism and ophthalmopathy. RNA transcripts were the template for amplifying TCR beta CDR3 regions. HTBI primers were used for first-round RT-PCR of the TCR CDR3. MiXCR, applied by TCRdb to the multiplex PCR reads, yields one record per CDR3 protein. The table has over 150,000 distinct CDR3 sequences, roughly 17% seen once. The source material was blood. These TCRs come from a woman aged 45-60 years with Graves' hyperthyroidism.

This clonotype came up once. A much larger clone differs from this one at a single base, so this may be a read error. As the CDR3 is not closed by the conserved phenylalanine or tryptophan, this likely results from a read error. V usage is TRBV30 and J usage is TRBJ1-2; D is possibly TRBD1 (6 bases). The germline V and J ends were trimmed by 5 bases and 5 bases, with 6 bases remaining between them. Germline values: CDR1 GTSNPN, CDR2 SVGIG (reference sequence). The CDR3 is 10 residues long. In nucleotides, the CDR3 is TGTGCCTGGGGACAGTATGGCTACACCCTC. It translates to CAWGQYGYTL.

This clonotype was picked up many times. The rearrangement joins TRBV29-1 to TRBJ1-1; 7 positions agree with TRBD1. The CDR3 sequence is 12 residues long. The V gene's germline CDR1 is SQVTM and CDR2 ANQGSEA. V shed 4 bases and J 1 base; nucleotides not matched to a gene: 0. This chain's CDR3 is CSVGQGNTEAFF. For the CDR3, the DNA is TGCAGCGTTGGACAGGGGAACACTGAAGCTTTCTTT. The whole variable domain, filled in from reference TRBV29-1 and TRBJ1-1, reads SAVISQKPSRDICQRGTSLTIQCQVDSQVTMMFWYRQQPGQSLTLIATANQGSEATYESGFVIDKFPISRPNLTFSTLTVSNMSPEDSSIYLCSVGQGNTEAFFGQGTRLTVV.

As to this clonotype: A much bigger clone sits one base away, suggesting this may be a read error. This chain joins TRBV7-8 and TRBJ2-5; D is undetermined. This CDR3 spans 13 amino acids. The germline V gene encodes CDR1 SGHVS and CDR2 FQNEAQ. CDR3: CASSSYQSKGLHF. The CDR3 DNA reads as TGTGCCAGCAGCTCATATCAGAGTAAGGGCTTACACTTC.

This clonotype was observed at least ten times. The rearrangement joins TRBV7-9 to TRBJ2-3, with D unclear. CDR3 length equals 12 residues. Germline lookup yields CDR1 SEHNR and CDR2 FQNEAQ (reference sequence). Trimming left V 7 bases short and J 11 bases short, with 16 bases between. This CDR3 is CASTLLLSRQYF. The CDR3 bases are TGTGCCAGCACCCTACTCCTTTCCCGGCAGTATTTT. The full variable domain, with the rest looked up from reference TRBV7-9 and TRBJ2-3, is DTGVSQNPRHKITKRGQNVTFRCDPISEHNRLYWYRQTLGQGPEFLTYFQNEAQLEKSRLLSDRFSAERPKGSFSTLEIQRTEQGDSAMYLCASTLLLSRQYFGPGTRLTVL.

A few counts support this clonotype. V usage is TRBV27 and J usage is TRBJ2-1; no definite D call. The CDR3 covers 16 residues. Germline V lookup: CDR1 MNHEY, CDR2 SMNVEV (reference sequence). V lost 5 bases, J lost 0 bases, and 14 bases lay in between. The CDR3 spells CASSPSRFDSYNEQFF. The CDR3 DNA is TGTGCCAGCAGTCCATCCCGGTTCGACTCCTACAATGAGCAGTTCTTC.

CDR3 coding DNA: TGCGCCAGCAGCCAGTACGGGACTAGCGGGTCCTACGAGCAGTACTTC. As protein: CASSQYGTSGSYEQYF. V gene TRBV4-1 combines with J gene TRBJ2-7, with 12 bases that match TRBD2. The germline V gene has CDR1 MGHRA and CDR2 YSYEKL. V lost 3 bases and J lost 1; bases outside the gene matches: 4. CDR3 length equals 16 residues.

The chain uses TRBV3-1 and TRBJ1-5, with 8 positions matching TRBD1. Germline V gene lookup returns CDR1 LGHDT and CDR2 YNNKEL (reference sequence). J was trimmed by 1 base and V by 3 bases; bases with no gene match: 5. The CDR3 length is 16 residues. The CDR3 loop is CASSHLPGGSNQPQHF. The CDR3, as DNA: TGTGCCAGCAGCCACCTCCCAGGGGGCAGCAATCAGCCCCAGCATTTT.

The chain couples TRBV6-5 to TRBJ2-1; 10 bases line up with TRBD2. The CDR3 totals 16 residues. The ends lost 4 bases at V and 7 bases at J; junction bases unmatched: 10. The germline V gene has CDR1 MNHEY and CDR2 SVGAGI. The CDR3 nucleotides read TGTGCCAGCAGTTTCCCTAGCGGGGGCCTGAGGAATGAGCAGTTCTTC. Protein sequence: CASSFPSGGLRNEQFF.

This clonotype occurred many times. The chain combines TRBV3-1 with TRBJ2-2; TRBD2 matches at 10 bases. The CDR3 covers 15 residues. The ends lost 4 bases at V and 2 bases at J; junction bases unmatched: 1. Germline V CDR1 and CDR2: LGHDT, YNNKEL (reference sequence). CDR3 region: CASSPSGRNTGELFF. Written as DNA, the CDR3 is TGTGCCAGCAGCCCTAGCGGGAGAAACACCGGGGAGCTGTTTTTT.

This clonotype was counted ten times or more. The chain carries TRBV2 and TRBJ1-5; D call uncertain. The CDR3 is made up of 14 amino acids. The V end lost 2 bases, the J end lost 7 bases, and 12 bases lay between the germline ends. Germline assignment: CDR1 SNHLY and CDR2 FYNNEI. DNA for the CDR3: TGTGCCAGCAGTGAACAGGCAGGAAAGCAGCCCCAGCATTTT. This translates into CASSEQAGKQPQHF.

This clonotype was counted ten times or more. The genes are TRBV20-1 and TRBJ2-7; possible D gene TRBD2, 5 bases. Germline V CDR1 and CDR2: DFQATT, SNEGSKA (reference sequence). Trimming stripped 2 bases from V and 4 bases from J, with 12 bases between. CDR3 size: 13 residues. For the CDR3, the DNA is TGCAGTGCTAGACAAAATAGCGATTACGAGCAGTACTTC. Translating it yields CSARQNSDYEQYF.

This clonotype was seen at least ten times. The CDR3 reads CASSHLSGGSDEQYF. DNA of the CDR3: TGTGCCAGCAGCCACCTCTCGGGGGGATCGGACGAGCAGTACTTC. The V and J genes are TRBV3-1 and TRBJ2-7; 7 positions match TRBD2. This CDR3 is 15 amino acids long. V shed 3 bases and J 5 bases; nucleotides not matched to a gene: 10. Germline V gene lookup returns CDR1 LGHDT and CDR2 YNNKEL (reference sequence).

The rearrangement joins TRBV6-1 to TRBJ1-1; TRBD1 aligns across 9 bases. Germline loops: CDR1 MNHNS, CDR2 SASEGT. The CDR3 contains 14 residues. Germline trimming cut 6 bases from V and 4 bases from J; bases unmatched to any gene: 6. Here the CDR3 DNA reads TGTGCCAGCAGATCACAGGGGGCCGTCACTGAAGCTTTCTTT. It specifies CASRSQGAVTEAFF.

The table lists this clonotype with a few counts. The V call is TRBV20-1, the J call TRBJ2-7, with 12 bases aligning to TRBD2. Looked up from germline, CDR1 is DFQATT and CDR2 is SNEGSKA (reference sequence). With V trimmed by 0 bases and J by 5 bases, 5 bases remained unmatched. The CDR3 spans 15 residues. The CDR3 sequence: CSAREGTSGWDEQYF. The CDR3 DNA is TGCAGTGCTAGAGAGGGGACTAGCGGGTGGGACGAGCAGTACTTC.

The gene calls are TRBV28 and TRBJ1-2; D remains unclear. CDR3 length: 11 amino acids. V was pared by 8 bases and J by 5 bases, with 9 bases between. Germline assignment: CDR1 MDHEN and CDR2 SYDVKM. In DNA form, the CDR3 reads TGTGCCAGCTCCGGGAAGTATGGCTACACCTTC. The encoded protein is CASSGKYGYTF.

The gene calls are TRBV27 and TRBJ2-3; 12 bases fit TRBD1. This CDR3 is 16 amino acids long. The J segment lost 6 bases and the V segment lost 6 bases, leaving 10 bases of the junction unmatched. Germline assignment: CDR1 MNHEY and CDR2 SMNVEV (reference sequence). This CDR3 reads CASSRPGQGAHDTQYF. CDR3 DNA sequence: TGTGCCAGCAGCCGACCGGGACAGGGGGCGCATGATACGCAGTATTTT.

This clonotype was detected ten times or more. J is TRBJ2-3 and V is TRBV12-5, with 10 bases lining up with TRBD2. V lost 5 bases, J lost 5 bases, and 7 bases stayed unmatched. CDR1 and CDR2 from the germline V gene are LGHNT and FRNRAP. This CDR3 has 15 residues. The DNA for the CDR3 is TGTGCTAGTGGTCTTCTAGCGGGAGTGGTAGATACGCAGTATTTT. The encoded protein is CASGLLAGVVDTQYF.

This clonotype was counted at least ten times. The chain couples TRBV15 to TRBJ2-1; D not resolved. The CDR3 loop spans 12 amino acids. Looked up from germline, CDR1 is LNHNV and CDR2 is YYDKDF (reference sequence). Trimming removed 0 bases at V and 9 bases at J, with 6 bases between. The CDR3 sequence is CATSRDWGEQFF. The CDR3 nucleotides read TGTGCCACCAGCAGAGATTGGGGTGAGCAGTTCTTC. Full variable domain (missing parts from reference TRBV15 and TRBJ2-1): DAMVIQNPRYQVTQFGKPVTLSCSQTLNHNVMYWYQQKSSQAPKLLFHYYDKDFNNEADTPDNFQSRRPNTSFCFLDIRSPGLGDTAMYLCATSRDWGEQFFGPGTRLTVL.

The CDR3 is CASSLAGRGEETQYF. In DNA form, the CDR3 reads TGTGCCAGCAGCTTAGCGGGCAGGGGGGAAGAGACCCAGTACTTC. The V call is TRBV11-3, the J call TRBJ2-5; D is possibly TRBD1 (7 bases). CDR1 and CDR2 (germline): SGHNT, YENEEA. Trimming removed 1 base at V and 3 bases at J, with 12 bases between. CDR3 length: 15 residues.

This clonotype appeared many times. This chain connects TRBV7-2 to TRBJ2-4; D uncertain. CDR3 length: 15 residues. CDR1 is SGHTA and CDR2 is FQGNSA in the germline V gene. Trimming pared 5 bases from V and 0 bases from J, leaving 11 bases between. CDR3 DNA sequence: TGTGCCAGCAGCCCAAGGTCCTTAGCCAAAAACATTCAGTACTTC. It is translated as CASSPRSLAKNIQYF.

In its sample, this clonotype was seen a few times. This chain connects TRBV20-1 to TRBJ2-7, with D perhaps given as TRBD1 or TRBD2 (5 bases each). Trimming shortened V by 1 base and J by 4 bases, and 8 bases separated the two germline ends. CDR3 size: 12 residues. Looked up from germline, CDR1 is DFQATT and CDR2 is SNEGSKA (reference sequence). CDR3 region: CSARGGIYEQYF. For the CDR3, the DNA is TGCAGTGCTAGAGGGGGGATATACGAGCAGTACTTC.

V is TRBV30 and J is TRBJ2-7, with 8 bases fitting TRBD2. Looked up from germline, CDR1 is GTSNPN and CDR2 is SVGIG (reference sequence). Germline trimming cut 8 bases from V and 1 base from J; bases unmatched to any gene: 10. The CDR3 has 14 amino acids. CDR3: CARSAGGSSYEQYF. CDR3 sequence (DNA): TGTGCCCGCTCGGCGGGAGGATCGTCCTACGAGCAGTACTTC. The complete variable domain, with remaining parts taken from reference TRBV30 and TRBJ2-7, reads SQTIHQWPATLVQPVGSPLSLECTVEGTSNPNLYWYRQAAGRGLQLLFYSVGIGQISSEVPQNLSASRPQDRQFILSSKKLLLSDSGFYLCARSAGGSSYEQYFGPGTRLTVT.

This clonotype was recorded at least ten times. The CDR3 DNA follows: TGTGCCAGCAAAGCACACCCTATTTGGGAGACCCAGTACTTC. Translating it yields CASKAHPIWETQYF. This chain connects TRBV2 to TRBJ2-5; D remains unclear. V dropped 7 bases and J dropped 5 bases, with 17 bases sitting between them. Per germline, CDR1 SNHLY and CDR2 FYNNEI. The CDR3 consists of 14 residues.

This clonotype was picked up a small number of times. CDR3 residues: CASSQLAANTGELFF. The CDR3 DNA reads TGTGCCAGCAGCCAGCTAGCGGCGAACACCGGGGAGCTGTTTTTT. V gene TRBV12-3 or TRBV12-4 combines with J gene TRBJ2-2; 7 bases line up with TRBD2. Unmatched junction bases numbered 4, after V lost 6 bases and J lost 0 bases. This CDR3 is 15 amino acids long.

This clonotype has ten or more counts. The chain joins TRBV27 to TRBJ1-1, with a tentative D call TRBD1 (6 bases). V was clipped by 5 bases and J by 11 bases, with 12 bases between them. Germline V lookup: CDR1 MNHEY, CDR2 SMNVEV (reference sequence). The CDR3 contains 11 residues. This CDR3 reads CASSAWGHAFF. The CDR3 DNA reads TGTGCCAGCAGTGCGTGGGGGCATGCTTTCTTT.

Many counts were recorded for this clonotype. The genes are TRBV3-1 and TRBJ1-1; perhaps TRBD1 as D (6 bases). The germline V gene has CDR1 LGHDT and CDR2 YNNKEL (reference sequence). The CDR3 contains 12 residues. Trimming cost V 4 bases and J 6 bases, with 9 bases left between them. The CDR3 DNA sequence: TGTGCCAGCAGCCGTTCAGGGGCTGAAGCTTTCTTT. It codes for CASSRSGAEAFF.

This clonotype has a count of ten or more. This CDR3 is CASSFETNGYTF. Written as DNA, the CDR3 is TGTGCCAGCAGTTTCGAGACGAATGGCTACACCTTC. The rearrangement links TRBV28 to TRBJ1-2; D not resolved. Germline assignment: CDR1 MDHEN and CDR2 SYDVKM. Trimming stripped 3 bases from V and 6 bases from J, with 8 bases between. The CDR3 is 12 amino acids.

This clonotype has a count of ten or more. The J gene is TRBJ2-1, the V gene TRBV3-1, with D maybe TRBD2 (6 bases). The germline V gene has CDR1 LGHDT and CDR2 YNNKEL (reference sequence). V was trimmed by 5 bases and J by 7 bases, leaving 18 bases between them. This CDR3 contains 15 residues. CDR3 region: CASSSTPGSGNEQFF. The CDR3 DNA reads TGTGCCAGCAGCAGTACCCCCGGGAGTGGGAATGAGCAGTTCTTC.